The next 13 T cell receptor beta chains were all read from a single sample in a study of OX40 agonist ivuxolimab in advanced cancers. Using immunoSEQ multiplex PCR, the repertoire was profiled, and TCRdb retains in-frame clones only, with some absent. Of fewer than 45,000 clones in the sample, approximately 90% are singletons; the top ten hold about 6%. Source: CD4+ or CD8+ T cells sorted from blood, taken in a trial of the OX40 agonist ivuxolimab. These receptors were collected from an adult with an advanced solid tumor such as melanoma, head and neck, liver or kidney cancer.

This clone was recorded once. J is TRBJ2-1 and V is TRBV5-1; weak D call: TRBD2 (5 bases). CDR1 is SGHRS, CDR2 YFSETQ, per germline. With 5 bases removed from V and 0 bases from J, the gap between germline ends came to 12 bases. The CDR3 extends over 15 amino acids. The CDR3 sequence: CASRLDGSSYNEQFF. The DNA for the CDR3 is TGCGCCAGCAGACTAGACGGAAGCTCCTACAATGAGCAGTTCTTC.

The chain links TRBV28 to TRBJ2-5; possible D gene TRBD1, 6 bases. The CDR3 is made up of 15 amino acids. Looked up from germline, CDR1 is MDHEN and CDR2 is SYDVKM. V dropped 3 bases and J dropped 3 bases, with 14 bases sitting between them. The CDR3: CASSLDARDKETQYF. CDR3 DNA sequence: TGTGCCAGCAGTTTGGATGCCCGGGACAAAGAGACCCAGTACTTC.

This chain connects TRBV5-1 to TRBJ2-5; 13 bases agree with TRBD2. The trim removed 4 bases at V and 5 bases at J, leaving 8 bases unmatched. CDR3 length: 16 residues. CDR1 is SGHRS, CDR2 YFSETQ, per germline. The CDR3 nucleotides are TGCGCCAGCAGCCTAGGACTAGCGGGAGAACTGGAGACCCAGTACTTC. It yields the protein CASSLGLAGELETQYF.

The table lists this clone with a count of one. The chain couples TRBV5-1 to TRBJ2-3; possible D gene TRBD1, 6 bases. This CDR3 is built from 16 residues. V was pared by 4 bases and J by 4 bases, with 19 bases between. Germline V gene sequence: CDR1 SGHRS, CDR2 YFSETQ. The chain's CDR3 is CASSGTVRGAADTQYF. The CDR3 bases are TGCGCCAGCAGCGGAACAGTCAGGGGCGCGGCAGATACGCAGTATTTT.

This rearrangement joins TRBV7-8 to TRBJ2-7, with D possibly being TRBD1 or TRBD2 (5 bases each). The V gene lost 5 bases and the J gene lost 6 bases, with 17 bases spanning the gap. Germline loops: CDR1 SGHVS, CDR2 FQNEAQ. This CDR3 has 14 residues. Here the CDR3 DNA reads TGTGCCAGCAGCACCTACGGGGCCTCTCTCGAGCAGTACTTC. Encoded protein: CASSTYGASLEQYF.

The rearrangement joins TRBV30 to TRBJ1-3, with D unclear. Per the germline V gene, CDR1 is GTSNPN and CDR2 is SVGIG (reference sequence). CDR3 length: 13 amino acids. V lost 8 bases to trimming and J lost 0 bases, with 11 bases between them. CDR3 nucleotide sequence: TGTGCCCGGACCGTGAGCTCTGGAAACACCATATATTTT. Translating gives CARTVSSGNTIYF. Variable domain in full (rest from reference TRBV30 and TRBJ1-3): SQTIHQWPATLVQPVGSPLSLECTVEGTSNPNLYWYRQAAGRGLQLLFYSVGIGQISSEVPQNLSASRPQDRQFILSSKKLLLSDSGFYLCARTVSSGNTIYFGEGSWLTVV.

The chain links TRBV27 to TRBJ1-6; D not certain. Germline values: CDR1 MNHEY, CDR2 SMNVEV (reference sequence). The ends were cut back, 6 bases at V and 2 bases at J, with 8 bases in the middle. The CDR3 contains 14 residues. The CDR3 DNA is TGTGCCAGCAGACCGCCGCCCTATAATTCACCCCTCCACTTT. This codes for CASRPPPYNSPLHF.

The J gene is TRBJ2-2, the V gene TRBV19; D not resolved. V lost 6 bases to trimming and J lost 4 bases, with 9 bases between them. The germline V gene encodes CDR1 LNHDA and CDR2 SQIVND (reference sequence). The CDR3 has 13 residues. The CDR3 nucleotides are TGTGCCAGTAGCCCTATGAGCACCGGGGAGCTGTTTTTT. Amino acids: CASSPMSTGELFF.

The chain combines TRBV6-1 with TRBJ2-7; D uncertain. The CDR3 is 15 amino acids. The V gene's germline CDR1 is MNHNS and CDR2 SASEGT. Trimming took 2 bases from V and 0 from J, leaving 11 bases between them. The CDR3 sequence is CASSEHGFLSYEQYF. The DNA of the CDR3 is TGTGCCAGCAGTGAACATGGTTTTCTCTCCTACGAGCAGTACTTC.

The chain combines TRBV9 with TRBJ2-2; D not certain. This CDR3 region has 15 residues. Trimming took 4 bases from V and 4 from J, leaving 14 bases between them. CDR1 is SGDLS, CDR2 YYNGEE, per germline. CDR3 nucleotides: TGTGCCAGCAGCCCCAGATGGAGCACCACCGGGGAGCTGTTTTTT. Translated, it gives CASSPRWSTTGELFF.

The V call is TRBV28, the J call TRBJ1-1; TRBD1 aligns across 7 bases. CDR3 length: 16 residues. The trim removed 9 bases at V and 1 base at J, leaving 14 bases unmatched. Germline loops: CDR1 MDHEN, CDR2 SYDVKM. CDR3 amino acids: CASHGSGGGRNTEAFF. In DNA form, the CDR3 reads TGTGCCAGTCACGGGTCCGGAGGGGGCAGGAACACTGAAGCTTTCTTT.

This clone was counted a single time. The chain has TRBV7-2 and TRBJ1-4; the match to TRBD1 covers 7 bases. The CDR3 extends over 15 amino acids. CDR1 and CDR2 from the germline V gene are SGHTA and FQGNSA. V gave up 8 bases and J gave up 3 bases; unmatched junction bases: 9. The CDR3 sequence: CASRNRGTANEKLFF. Written as DNA, the CDR3 is TGTGCCAGCCGAAACAGGGGCACAGCTAATGAAAAACTGTTTTTT. Supplemented by reference TRBV7-2 and TRBJ1-4, the full variable domain reads GAGVSQSPSNKVTEKGKDVELRCDPISGHTALYWYRQSLGQGLEFLIYFQGNSAPDKSGLPSDRFSAERTGGSVSTLTIQRTQQEDSAVYLCASRNRGTANEKLFFGSGTQLSVL.

The chain has TRBV11-3 and TRBJ2-1, with 12 bases that match TRBD2. CDR1 and CDR2 (germline): SGHNT, YENEEA. This CDR3 comprises 17 residues. V dropped 1 base and J dropped 6; count of bases not matched to a gene: 7. The CDR3: CASSLGLAGASGNEQFF. The CDR3 DNA is TGTGCCAGCAGCTTAGGACTAGCGGGAGCCTCCGGCAATGAGCAGTTCTTC. The complete variable domain, with remaining parts taken from reference TRBV11-3 and TRBJ2-1, reads EAGVVQSPRYKIIEKKQPVAFWCNPISGHNTLYWYLQNLGQGPELLIRYENEEAVDDSQLPKDRFSAERLKGVDSTLKIQPAELGDSAVYLCASSLGLAGASGNEQFFGPGTRLTVL.